Reported below is one T cell receptor beta chain. These data originate in a study of tissue T cells after allogeneic stem cell transplantation. This CDR3 is 13 amino acids long. Germline V gene lookup returns CDR1 MNHEY and CDR2 SVGEGT. V lost 6 bases to trimming and J lost 2 bases, with 9 bases between them. Libraries were prepared by immunoSEQ multiplex PCR; TCRdb keeps only in-frame clonotypes and omits some of them. The data contain hundreds of clones, roughly 84% of them singletons. This sequence was found in a male patient between 35 and 75 years old with steroid-refractory graft-versus-host disease after an allogeneic stem cell transplant. These T cells may partly come from the graft donor. The chain combines TRBV6-2 or TRBV6-3 with TRBJ2-3, with TRBD2 as a possible D gene (5 bases). The sequenced sample was liver tissue, obtained at autopsy. CDR3: CASSASITDTQYF. The CDR3 nucleotides are TGTGCCAGCAGCGCTAGCATCACAGATACGCAGTATTTT.